Given below is one T cell receptor (beta chain) in context. This record belongs to a study of blood T cell repertoires in COVID-19. At the level of the study: Sites in the United States, Italy and Spain provided acute and convalescent COVID-19 samples. PBMCs, B-cell-depleted T cells, or T cells provided the cDNA or gDNA that made up the material.

The germline CDR1 and CDR2 sequences are MNHEY and SMNVEV (reference sequence). J was trimmed by 2 bases and V by 2 bases; bases with no gene match: 9. The CDR3 spans 17 residues. Original data processing: Reference gene primers were amplified, and this amplification served to estimate nucleated cell counts. The repertoire was sequenced with immunoSEQ multiplex PCR; TCRdb's copy has only in-frame clones and lacks some. V and J calls and clone size come straight from that table; D and trimming were deduced from the DNA. The sample yields about 190,000 clones, 90% seen once. Sequencing was done on a sample of peripheral blood. The receptor was isolated from a man aged 50 or older with acute or convalescent COVID-19. The genes are TRBV27 and TRBJ2-1; 7 bases are a match to TRBD2. Here the CDR3 DNA reads TGTGCCAGCAGTTTACCGAAAAGCGGGACCACCTACAATGAGCAGTTCTTC. It encodes CASSLPKSGTTYNEQFF.